This T cell receptor beta chain is drawn from a study of cytomegalovirus exposure and HLA in healthy donors. The CDR3 is 15 residues long. The junction had 8 bases not matched to a gene; V was cut back by 7 bases and J by 2 bases. Germline assignment: CDR1 MDHEN and CDR2 SYDVKM. Amplification used 60 Vbeta primers and 13 Jbeta primers. Original processing notes: In a later analysis, the count reached some 73 million unique TCR beta chains, with 9 million to 11 million shared. Generated by immunoSEQ multiplex PCR, the TCRdb table keeps only in-frame clones and is missing some. The V and J calls and clone size come from that table; D and trimming were worked out from the DNA. The table records 95,000 or so clones, over 70% of them present only once.

The J gene is TRBJ2-3, the V gene TRBV28, with 8 bases identical to TRBD2. The receptor's source is a woman in her forties in good health and CMV-seronegative. Sequenced: PBMCs. The CDR3 protein is CASTGGTFNTDTQYF. CDR3 bases: TGTGCCAGCACGGGGGGGACTTTTAACACAGATACGCAGTATTTT.